This entry lists 5 T cell receptor beta chains sequenced from one sample in a study of OX40 agonist ivuxolimab in advanced cancers. TCRdb's copy holds only in-frame clones and misses some; the assay was immunoSEQ multiplex PCR. The table lists more than 70,000 clones, about 93% of them singletons, with roughly an eighth in the top ten. The source was CD4+ or CD8+ T cells sorted from blood, collected in a trial of the OX40 agonist ivuxolimab. These receptors originate from an adult with an advanced solid tumor such as melanoma, head and neck, liver or kidney cancer.

The rearrangement uses TRBV4-1 and TRBJ1-2; D remains unclear. This CDR3 is built from 14 residues. Looked up from germline, CDR1 is MGHRA and CDR2 is YSYEKL. Trimming cost V 0 bases and J 7 bases, with 12 bases left between them. The CDR3 reads CASSQDRFSGGYTF. The CDR3 DNA reads as TGCGCCAGCAGCCAAGACCGATTTTCGGGTGGCTACACCTTC.

This clone came up once. This rearrangement joins TRBV5-7 to TRBJ2-3; TRBD1 aligns across 9 bases. TRBV5-7 is an open reading frame whose function is uncertain. The CDR3 is 18 residues long. The ends lost 3 bases at V and 5 bases at J; junction bases unmatched: 16. The CDR3 region has the DNA TGTGCCAGCAGCTCAAAGCGTACCGGGACAGGGAACGGAGATACGCAGTATTTT. It encodes CASSSKRTGTGNGDTQYF.

This chain connects TRBV29-1 to TRBJ1-2, with 9 nucleotides matching TRBD1. The germline CDR1 and CDR2 sequences are SQVTM and ANQGSEA. V shed 2 bases and J 3 bases; nucleotides not matched to a gene: 7. This CDR3 has 15 amino acids. The CDR3 sequence: CSVELDRGWDYGYTF. In DNA form, the CDR3 reads TGCAGCGTTGAATTGGACAGGGGATGGGACTATGGCTACACCTTC. The full variable domain, in which reference TRBV29-1 and TRBJ1-2 provide the parts outside the CDR3, is SAVISQKPSRDICQRGTSLTIQCQVDSQVTMMFWYRQQPGQSLTLIATANQGSEATYESGFVIDKFPISRPNLTFSTLTVSNMSPEDSSIYLCSVELDRGWDYGYTFGSGTRLTVV.

This chain links TRBV4-3 with TRBJ1-1; D unclear. V lost 1 base, J lost 7 bases, and 19 bases lay in between. Germline CDR1 LGHNA, CDR2 YSLEER. CDR3 length equals 16 residues. As DNA, the CDR3 is TGCGCCAGCAGCCAAGTCCCACCCAAGGCCGTCGGTGAAGCTTTCTTT. Its protein is CASSQVPPKAVGEAFF.

In this sample, this clone turned up once. This chain joins TRBV30 and TRBJ2-1; 7 bases agree with TRBD2. CDR1 is GTSNPN and CDR2 is SVGIG in the germline V gene (reference sequence). The V gene end was trimmed by 7 bases and the J gene end by 6 bases; junction bases not matched to a gene: 9. This CDR3 is 13 amino acids long. CDR3 in DNA: TGTGCCTTCCGACTAGCTCTCATCAATGAGCAGTTCTTC. Translation: CAFRLALINEQFF.